These 5 T cell receptor beta chains originate from one sample sequenced in a study of blood T cells in healthy people across ages. The use of a sample-barcoded 5' primer and a J-beta primer mix characterized a second PCR of roughly 7 to 12 cycles. TCRdb processed the 5' RACE reads anew with MiXCR; each CDR3 protein has one entry. The data contain 1.5 million to 2 million distinct CDR3 sequences, approximately 40% of them singletons. Sequencing was carried out using blood. Every receptor here comes from a human donor in good health.

This chain uses TRBV7-9 with TRBJ2-4; D is undetermined. Trimming removed 1 base from V and 13 bases from J, with 14 bases in between. CDR1 is SEHNR, CDR2 FQNEAQ, per germline (reference sequence). The CDR3 has 13 amino acids. CDR3 sequence: CASSLGSGYGQYF. The CDR3 DNA is TGTGCCAGCAGCTTAGGGTCGGGCTACGGGCAGTACTTC.

This clonotype has more than one count but fewer than ten. This chain uses TRBV27 with TRBJ1-2, with D perhaps matching TRBD1 (6 bases). In germline, CDR1 is MNHEY, CDR2 SMNVEV (reference sequence). V lost 6 bases to trimming and J lost 8 bases, with 25 bases between them. The CDR3 is 16 residues long. This CDR3 is CASSPAGTPSFSGYTF. The CDR3 nucleotides read TGTGCCAGCAGCCCCGCCGGGACACCAAGTTTCAGCGGCTACACCTTC.

The chain employs TRBV6-6 and TRBJ1-1; 8 nucleotides agree with TRBD1. The germline CDR1 and CDR2 sequences are MNHNY and SVGAGI (reference sequence). V lost 2 bases and J lost 1; bases outside the gene matches: 9. The CDR3 loop spans 17 amino acids. Here the CDR3 reads CASSYPRTGTPNTEAFF. CDR3 DNA: TGTGCCAGCAGTTACCCTAGGACAGGGACCCCGAACACTGAAGCTTTCTTT.

The table lists this clonotype with many counts. This sequence joins TRBV20-1 and TRBJ2-7; D call uncertain. Germline V gene sequence: CDR1 DFQATT, CDR2 SNEGSKA (reference sequence). V was shortened by 6 bases and J by 2 bases, with 29 bases between the two germline ends. The CDR3 loop spans 18 amino acids. CDR3 region: CSASVGHPTQTPAYEQYF. DNA of the CDR3: TGCAGTGCCTCGGTGGGTCATCCGACGCAAACTCCCGCCTACGAGCAGTACTTC.

This chain joins TRBV27 and TRBJ2-3; D might be TRBD2 (5 bases). The germline V gene encodes CDR1 MNHEY and CDR2 SMNVEV (reference sequence). The CDR3 is 16 amino acids. V lost 2 bases, J lost 4 bases, and 16 bases lay in between. CDR3 residues: CASSLAAEEIPDTQYF. In DNA form, the CDR3 reads TGTGCCAGCAGTTTAGCGGCGGAGGAAATACCAGATACGCAGTATTTT.